The 10 T cell receptor beta chains below come from one sample, sequenced in a study of beta chain features in type 1 diabetes. All of the isolated RNA was reverse transcribed, so expressed TCRB transcripts were sequenced. Assay used: immunoSEQ multiplex PCR; TCRdb lists only in-frame clones, some missing. The profile shows 120,000 to 150,000 clones, around 51% of them singletons. Sequencing was done on a sample of Tregs from blood. The receptor set was obtained from a young man in good health.

This chain connects TRBV7-9 to TRBJ1-2; D gene unclear. Germline V gene data show CDR1 as SEHNR and CDR2 as FQNEAQ (reference sequence). V gave up 1 base and J gave up 4 bases, with 7 bases separating them. This CDR3 contains 13 residues. As DNA, the CDR3 is TGTGCCAGCAGCTTAGACAGCAGCTATGGCTACACCTTC. As protein: CASSLDSSYGYTF.

The chain is built from TRBV7-9 and TRBJ1-3, with D possibly TRBD1 on 5 matching bases. The CDR3 has 15 amino acids. Between the trimmed V and J ends, which lost 5 bases and 0 bases, there was a span of 11 bases. Looked up from germline, CDR1 is SEHNR and CDR2 is FQNEAQ (reference sequence). CDR3 in amino acids: CASSGGVSSGNTIYF. The CDR3 DNA sequence: TGTGCCAGCAGCGGGGGGGTCTCCTCTGGAAACACCATATATTTT.

The rearrangement links TRBV29-1 to TRBJ2-7; D is undetermined. This CDR3 is 12 amino acids long. V was pared by 6 bases and J by 0 bases, with 9 bases between. Germline CDR1 is SQVTM and CDR2 is ANQGSEA. The CDR3 here is CSVVPSSYEQYF. The CDR3 nucleotides are TGCAGCGTAGTCCCGAGCTCCTACGAGCAGTACTTC.

The rearrangement links TRBV19 to TRBJ2-1, with 8 bases lining up with TRBD2. The CDR3 sequence is 15 residues long. Germline CDR1 reads LNHDA; CDR2 reads SQIVND (reference sequence). V gave up 3 bases and J gave up 3 bases; unmatched junction bases: 4. Here the CDR3 DNA reads TGTGCCAGTAGTATCGGCGGGGGGCTCTACAATGAGCAGTTCTTC. Translated: CASSIGGGLYNEQFF.

This clone has only a few counts. This chain uses TRBV7-2 with TRBJ2-7; 8 bases agree with TRBD1. The CDR3 contains 14 residues. The V and J ends lost 6 bases and 7 bases, in that order; junction bases with no gene match: 11. Germline V gene sequence: CDR1 SGHTA, CDR2 FQGNSA. CDR3 loop: CASSYQQGAGEQYF. Here the CDR3 DNA reads TGTGCCAGCAGTTATCAGCAGGGGGCGGGGGAGCAGTACTTC. Combining the CDR3 with reference TRBV7-2 and TRBJ2-7 gives the whole variable domain GAGVSQSPSNKVTEKGKDVELRCDPISGHTALYWYRQSLGQGLEFLIYFQGNSAPDKSGLPSDRFSAERTGGSVSTLTIQRTQQEDSAVYLCASSYQQGAGEQYFGPGTRLTVT.

The J gene is TRBJ1-3, the V gene TRBV28, with D perhaps TRBD1 (5 bases). V was cut by 7 bases and J by 1 base, with 14 bases left in between. The CDR3 runs to 15 residues. Germline V CDR1 and CDR2: MDHEN, SYDVKM. The CDR3 sequence: CASIGQGTSGNTIYF. The CDR3 DNA reads as TGTGCCAGCATAGGCCAGGGTACTTCTGGAAACACCATATATTTT.

The V call is TRBV28, the J call TRBJ1-2; 9 nucleotides agree with TRBD1. V shed 5 bases and J 4 bases; nucleotides not matched to a gene: 11. In germline, CDR1 is MDHEN, CDR2 SYDVKM. The CDR3 has 16 amino acids. The CDR3 spells CASSAGTGRIGYGYTF. For the CDR3, the DNA is TGTGCCAGCAGTGCCGGGACAGGGCGAATAGGCTATGGCTACACCTTC.

This clone was detected only once. The chain joins TRBV10-2 to TRBJ2-7, with D maybe TRBD2 (7 bases). From germline, CDR1 is WSHSY and CDR2 SAAADI. The CDR3 covers 13 residues. The germline V and J ends were trimmed by 9 bases and 1 base, with 13 bases remaining between them. CDR3 in amino acids: CASWGGLSYEQYF. The CDR3 DNA sequence: TGCGCCAGTTGGGGGGGGCTTTCCTACGAGCAGTACTTC.

This clone has just a few counts. The chain carries TRBV7-7 and TRBJ2-7; D might be TRBD1 (6 bases). CDR3 length equals 13 residues. The germline V gene has CDR1 SSHAT and CDR2 FNYEAQ (reference sequence). The V gene lost 5 bases and the J gene lost 5 bases, with 13 bases spanning the gap. The CDR3 sequence: CASSPGQFHEQYF. The CDR3 DNA sequence: TGTGCCAGCAGCCCCGGACAGTTCCACGAGCAGTACTTC.

The genes are TRBV7-9 and TRBJ1-2; the match to TRBD1 covers 10 bases. The germline V gene has CDR1 SEHNR and CDR2 FQNEAQ (reference sequence). J lost 4 bases, V lost 5 bases, and 7 bases had no gene match. CDR3 length: 15 amino acids. The chain's CDR3 is CASSPGTGAPYGYTF. CDR3 DNA: TGTGCCAGCAGCCCCGGGACAGGGGCCCCCTATGGCTACACCTTC.